This T cell receptor beta chain was observed in a study of STAT5B mutations in CD4+ large granular lymphocyte leukemia. Study information: Healthy donors showed HLA-associated enrichment of the CDR3 'QG' motif.

CDR1 and CDR2 from the germline V gene are SSHAT and FNYEAQ (reference sequence). Deletions cut 8 bases from V and 1 base from J, with 11 bases between. The CDR3 length is 14 residues. General study results and limits: Main leukemic clonotypes were patient-specific, but 20% to 25% appeared at low frequency elsewhere.

Concerning this clone: Its matching antigen is unknown.

Study processing details: Lowest detectable productive clonotype frequency was 2.59 x 10-5. Profiling relied on immunoSEQ multiplex PCR, and the TCRdb table lists in-frame clones only, not all of them. The V and J calls and clone size come from that table; D and trimming were worked out from the DNA. This table has 20,000 or so clones, approximately 84% appearing once. The chain combines TRBV7-7 with TRBJ2-2; D possibly corresponds to TRBD2 (6 bases). The sample comprised CD4+ T cells from blood buffy coats. The sequence was obtained from a human donor in good health. The CDR3 sequence: CASGRRENTGELFF. CDR3 bases: TGTGCCAGCGGTCGGCGGGAGAACACCGGGGAGCTGTTTTTT.